This T cell receptor beta chain was retrieved from a study of PD-1 blockade in classical Hodgkin lymphoma. Across the whole study: Intravenous delivery of nivolumab at 3 mg/kg to patients occurred every 2 weeks.

Produced via immunoSEQ multiplex PCR; TCRdb's table is partial and in-frame only. The sample shows fewer than 45,000 clones, 76% of them seen only once. All patients relapsed after autologous stem cell transplantation, and brentuximab vedotin exposure varied. General study findings and limits: Repertoire differences lack defined causes, possibly disease activity or prior therapy. Compared with healthy donors, newly diagnosed patients reportedly showed lower baseline TCR diversity.

CDR1 SGHTA and CDR2 FQGNSA come from the germline V gene. CDR3 length equals 13 residues. The V gene lost 5 bases and the J gene lost 10 bases, with 15 bases spanning the gap. Comment on this clone: Its target is unknown.

This TCR was sampled from a human donor with classical Hodgkin lymphoma. Specimen: peripheral blood mononuclear cells (PBMCs), collected at baseline. This chain uses TRBV7-2 with TRBJ2-1; TRBD2 is a possible D gene (5 bases). CDR3 in amino acids: CASSLGLLMEQFF. Here the CDR3 DNA reads TGTGCCAGCAGCCTAGGACTTTTGATGGAGCAGTTCTTC.